A single TCR beta chain is shown here with its context. Germline CDR1 is MNHEY and CDR2 is SMNVEV (reference sequence). The CDR3 sequence is 13 residues long. V was trimmed by 6 bases and J by 2 bases, leaving 10 bases between them. The source of the sample is a study of blood T cell repertoires in COVID-19. The repertoire was sequenced with immunoSEQ multiplex PCR; TCRdb's copy has only in-frame clones and lacks some. The sample records 200,000 to 300,000 clones, roughly four fifths being singletons. The sequence derives from an older woman with active or convalescent COVID-19. V and J are TRBV27 and TRBJ1-2; D is unresolved. Sequencing was performed on peripheral blood. CDR3 amino acids: CASRVDINYGYTF. The CDR3 coding sequence is TGTGCCAGCAGAGTCGACATCAACTATGGCTACACCTTC.